One and the same sample provided the 10 T cell receptor beta chains below, sequenced in a study of early T cells in non-severe SARS-CoV-2 infection. TCRdb recomputed calls from the 5' RACE reads with MiXCR, one row per CDR3 protein. The sample lists 50,000 to 65,000 distinct CDR3 sequences, about 8.9% occurring once. The specimen sequenced was whole blood. These receptors were taken from an adult who was a healthcare worker with PCR-confirmed SARS-CoV-2 infection or an uninfected control (not recorded which).

This clonotype occurred a few times. V usage is TRBV5-8 and J usage is TRBJ2-1; the D is unclear. The CDR3 loop spans 13 amino acids. Trimming took off 2 bases at V and 7 bases at J, with 10 bases between the two ends. Per germline, CDR1 SGHTS and CDR2 YDEGEE. This CDR3 is CASSLLAVNEQFF. In nucleotides, the CDR3 is TGTGCCAGCAGCTTATTAGCTGTAAATGAGCAGTTCTTC. Filled out from reference TRBV5-8 and TRBJ2-1, the complete variable domain reads EAGVTQSPTHLIKTRGQQATLRCSPISGHTSVYWYQQALGLGLQFLLWYDEGEERNRGNFPPRFSGRQFPNYSSELNVNALELEDSALYLCASSLLAVNEQFFGPGTRLTVL.

This clonotype was recorded a few times. The chain recombines TRBV11-1 with TRBJ2-1, with a weak D call TRBD2 (6 bases). From germline, CDR1 is SGHAT and CDR2 FQDESV (reference sequence). V shed 5 bases and J shed 3 bases, with 11 bases lying between them. CDR3 length: 14 residues. CDR3 region: CASSIRRDYNEQFF. The CDR3, as DNA: TGTGCCAGCAGCATCCGGCGGGACTACAATGAGCAGTTCTTC. The full variable domain, completed using reference TRBV11-1 and TRBJ2-1, is EAEVAQSPRYKITEKSQAVAFWCDPISGHATLYWYRQILGQGPELLVQFQDESVVDDSQLPKDRFSAERLKGVDSTLKIQPAELGDSAMYLCASSIRRDYNEQFFGPGTRLTVL.

This clonotype was picked up many times. This chain uses TRBV29-1 with TRBJ2-2, with D possibly being TRBD1 (6 bases). V lost 4 bases, J lost 3 bases, and 15 bases lay in between. Germline assignment: CDR1 SQVTM and CDR2 ANQGSEA. The CDR3 spans 15 residues. CDR3 region: CSVAPAGGHTGELFF. The DNA of the CDR3 is TGCAGCGTTGCCCCCGCTGGGGGCCACACCGGGGAGCTGTTTTTT.

This clonotype was counted ten times or more. The gene calls are TRBV3-1 and TRBJ2-5; D not resolved. This CDR3 has 17 residues. Germline values: CDR1 LGHDT, CDR2 YNNKEL (reference sequence). V gave up 4 bases and J gave up 4 bases, with 22 bases separating them. The DNA for the CDR3 is TGTGCCAGCAGCCCCAGCCTGACCGGGTACGGTGCAGAGACCCAGTACTTC. Translated: CASSPSLTGYGAETQYF.

This clonotype showed up many times. The chain links TRBV7-2 to TRBJ2-6; D gene unclear. Germline V gene data show CDR1 as SGHTA and CDR2 as FQGNSA. The CDR3 extends over 18 amino acids. V was shortened by 1 base and J by 0 bases, with 13 bases between the two germline ends. The CDR3 coding sequence is TGTGCCAGCAGCTTAGGCCGGGCGAGGCACTCTGGGGCCAACGTCCTGACTTTC. The encoded protein is CASSLGRARHSGANVLTF.

This clonotype was detected a few times. This chain links TRBV9 with TRBJ2-1; D is possibly TRBD1 (6 bases). Germline CDR1 is SGDLS and CDR2 is YYNGEE. The CDR3 sequence is 12 residues long. V dropped 1 base and J dropped 8 bases, with 7 bases sitting between them. Written as DNA, the CDR3 is TGTGCCAGCAGCGTACAGGGGTATGAGCAGTTCTTC. It translates to CASSVQGYEQFF. The variable domain in full, with the rest retrieved from reference TRBV9 and TRBJ2-1, is DSGVTQTPKHLITATGQRVTLRCSPRSGDLSVYWYQQSLDQGLQFLIQYYNGEERAKGNILERFSAQQFPDLHSELNLSSLELGDSALYFCASSVQGYEQFFGPGTRLTVL.

This clonotype was observed at least ten times. The rearrangement joins TRBV20-1 to TRBJ1-2, with 7 bases that match TRBD1. This CDR3 spans 13 amino acids. Trimming at V came to 5 bases and at J to 8 bases, leaving 11 bases not matched to a gene. CDR1 and CDR2 from the germline V gene are DFQATT and SNEGSKA (reference sequence). This CDR3 is CSALQGPQEGYTF. The CDR3 DNA reads TGCAGTGCTTTACAGGGGCCCCAAGAGGGCTACACCTTC.

The chain uses TRBV20-1 and TRBJ2-3; possibly TRBD1 or TRBD2 for D (5 bases each). The CDR3 runs to 15 residues. V lost 3 bases and J 6 bases, leaving 19 bases between the germline ends. Germline assignment: CDR1 DFQATT and CDR2 SNEGSKA (reference sequence). The CDR3 DNA sequence: TGCAGTGCTAGCAAACCCCCCGGGACCAGGGATACGCAGTATTTT. Amino acids: CSASKPPGTRDTQYF.

Ten or more counts support this clonotype. This rearrangement joins TRBV20-1 to TRBJ2-1, with D perhaps TRBD1 (5 bases). Between the trimmed V and J ends, which lost 1 base and 3 bases, there was a span of 13 bases. The length of the CDR3 is 15 residues. CDR1 is DFQATT and CDR2 is SNEGSKA in the germline V gene (reference sequence). The CDR3 here is CSARVTLGRYNEQFF. The DNA for the CDR3 is TGCAGTGCTAGAGTGACACTGGGGCGCTACAATGAGCAGTTCTTC.

This chain joins TRBV7-9 and TRBJ1-2, with D tentatively TRBD1 (5 bases). The CDR3 is 12 residues long. V lost 3 bases to trimming and J lost 7 bases, with 9 bases between them. Germline-derived CDR1 and CDR2 are SEHNR and FQNEAQ (reference sequence). The CDR3 nucleotides read TGTGCCAGCAGCTTGGGGACTCCTGGCTACACCTTC. This codes for CASSLGTPGYTF.